The subject of this entry is one T cell receptor (beta chain). This entry comes from a study of cytomegalovirus exposure and HLA in healthy donors. The CDR3 length is 14 residues. V dropped 4 bases and J dropped 6; count of bases not matched to a gene: 7. From germline, CDR1 is SGDLS and CDR2 YYNGEE. The study ran its PCR with 60 Vbeta and 13 Jbeta primers. Produced via immunoSEQ multiplex PCR; TCRdb's table is partial and in-frame only. This sample has around 180,000 clones, with about four fifths found just once. The chain joins TRBV9 to TRBJ2-1; 7 bases are shared with TRBD2. The source is a woman in her 50s in good health and CMV-seronegative. Sequencing was carried out using PBMCs. CDR3 protein: CASSPSGAPNEQFF. CDR3 DNA: TGTGCCAGCAGCCCCAGCGGGGCACCCAATGAGCAGTTCTTC.